This T cell receptor beta chain is drawn from a study of Ad26.COV2.S vaccination and SARS-CoV-2 variants. Overall study context: The Ad26.COV2.S arm of the COV1001 trial was where the donor was placed. General study results and limits: Among vaccine recipients, spike-specific TCR breadth exceeded that of placebo recipients.

Trimming stripped 0 bases from V and 5 bases from J, with 14 bases between. CDR1 and CDR2 (germline): SGDLS, YYNGEE. CDR3 length: 16 residues. On this clone: Its antigen is not identified.

Treatment specified: about 20 received Ad26.COV2.S at low or high dose, single or two shots; about 5 received placebo; per-sample allocation not given. Day 63 after the first injection of vaccine or placebo was the sampling time. Clones were sequenced by immunoSEQ multiplex PCR, and TCRdb holds only the in-frame ones, with some missing. The repertoire includes approximately 400,000 clones, about four fifths of them detected once, and about 7.4% sits in the top ten. The rearrangement links TRBV9 to TRBJ1-4, with D uncertain. The receptor was derived from a person aged 18 to 65 who received the Ad26.COV2.S COVID-19 vaccine or a placebo. The sample in question was peripheral blood, obtained in a trial of Ad26.COV2.S vaccine versus placebo. DNA for the CDR3: TGTGCCAGCAGCGTAGGACAAGGACGGCTCAATGAAAAACTGTTTTTT. It specifies CASSVGQGRLNEKLFF.